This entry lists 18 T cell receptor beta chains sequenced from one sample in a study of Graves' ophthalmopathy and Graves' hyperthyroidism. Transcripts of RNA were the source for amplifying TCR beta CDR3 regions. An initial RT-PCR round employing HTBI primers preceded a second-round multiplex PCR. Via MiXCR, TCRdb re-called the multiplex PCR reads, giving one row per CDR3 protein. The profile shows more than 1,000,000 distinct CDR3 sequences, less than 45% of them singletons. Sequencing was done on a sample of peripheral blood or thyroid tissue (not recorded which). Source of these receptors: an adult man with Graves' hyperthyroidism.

This CDR3 is CACDPGIEQYF. The CDR3 DNA follows: TGTGCCTGCGACCCTGGGATCGAGCAGTACTTC. This chain connects TRBV30 to TRBJ2-7; D not certain. V lost 6 bases and J lost 6, with 12 bases in between. Germline lookup yields CDR1 GTSNPN and CDR2 SVGIG (reference sequence). This CDR3 is 11 amino acids long.

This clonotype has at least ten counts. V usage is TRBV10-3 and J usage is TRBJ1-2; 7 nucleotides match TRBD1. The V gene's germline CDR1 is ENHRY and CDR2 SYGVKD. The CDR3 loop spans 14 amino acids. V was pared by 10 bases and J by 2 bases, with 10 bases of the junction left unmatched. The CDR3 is CASRDTGVNYGYTF. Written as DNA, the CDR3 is TGTGCCAGCAGAGATACAGGGGTCAACTATGGCTACACCTTC.

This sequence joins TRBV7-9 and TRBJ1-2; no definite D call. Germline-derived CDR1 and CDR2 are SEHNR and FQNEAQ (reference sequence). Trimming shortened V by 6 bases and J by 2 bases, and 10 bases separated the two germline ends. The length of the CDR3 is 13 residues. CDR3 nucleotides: TGTGCCAGCAGGGCTGGAGAGAACTATGGCTACACCTTC. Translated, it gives CASRAGENYGYTF.

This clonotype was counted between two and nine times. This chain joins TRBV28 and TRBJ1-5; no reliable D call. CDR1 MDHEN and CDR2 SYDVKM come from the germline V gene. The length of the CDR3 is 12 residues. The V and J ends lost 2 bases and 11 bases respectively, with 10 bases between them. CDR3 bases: TGTGCCAGCAGTTTAGGGGTTAGGACCCAGCATTTT. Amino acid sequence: CASSLGVRTQHF.

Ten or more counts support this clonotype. CDR3 nucleotide sequence: TGTGCCAGTAGAGGACAATTCAATCAGCCCCAGCATTTT. It specifies CASRGQFNQPQHF. The chain combines TRBV19 with TRBJ1-5, with D possibly matching TRBD1 (5 bases). Germline V gene sequence: CDR1 LNHDA, CDR2 SQIVND (reference sequence). Deletions cut 6 bases from V and 3 bases from J, with 9 bases between. CDR3 length: 13 residues.

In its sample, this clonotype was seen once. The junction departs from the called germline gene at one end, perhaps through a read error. The CDR3 sequence is CRAREATGAAHKYF. DNA of the CDR3: TGCCGTGCTAGAGAAGCCACAGGGGCCGCTCATAAGTACTTC. This chain links TRBV20-1 with TRBJ2-7; TRBD1 matches 7 bases. Looked up from germline, CDR1 is DFQATT and CDR2 is SNEGSKA (reference sequence). The CDR3 has 14 amino acids.

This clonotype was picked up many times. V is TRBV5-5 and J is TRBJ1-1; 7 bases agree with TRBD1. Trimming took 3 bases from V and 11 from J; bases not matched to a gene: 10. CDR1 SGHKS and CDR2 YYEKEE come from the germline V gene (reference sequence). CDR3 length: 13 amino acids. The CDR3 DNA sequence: TGTGCCAGCAGCTCCGACAGGGCGCCCCACGCTTTCTTT. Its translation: CASSSDRAPHAFF.

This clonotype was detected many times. The CDR3: CASSVELGPSYEQYF. The CDR3 bases are TGTGCCAGCAGCGTGGAACTGGGGCCTTCCTACGAGCAGTACTTC. The rearrangement links TRBV7-8 to TRBJ2-7; a possible D gene is TRBD1 (5 bases). Germline V gene sequence: CDR1 SGHVS, CDR2 FQNEAQ. Trimming removed 5 bases at V and 1 base at J, with 15 bases between. The CDR3 loop spans 15 amino acids.

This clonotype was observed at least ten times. The CDR3 DNA reads as TGTGCCAGCATGGTCGCGGGAGCTCAAGAGACCCAGTACTTC. This encodes CASMVAGAQETQYF. The rearrangement uses TRBV2 and TRBJ2-5; TRBD2 matches 7 bases. The CDR3 sequence is 14 residues long. Germline trimming cut 7 bases from V and 2 bases from J; bases unmatched to any gene: 7. The germline V gene encodes CDR1 SNHLY and CDR2 FYNNEI.

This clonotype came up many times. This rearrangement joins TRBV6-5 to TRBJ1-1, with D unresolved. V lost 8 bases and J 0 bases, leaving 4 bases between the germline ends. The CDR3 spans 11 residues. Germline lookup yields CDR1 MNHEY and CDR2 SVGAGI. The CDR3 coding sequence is TGTGCCAGCCAGGTGAACACTGAAGCTTTCTTT. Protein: CASQVNTEAFF.

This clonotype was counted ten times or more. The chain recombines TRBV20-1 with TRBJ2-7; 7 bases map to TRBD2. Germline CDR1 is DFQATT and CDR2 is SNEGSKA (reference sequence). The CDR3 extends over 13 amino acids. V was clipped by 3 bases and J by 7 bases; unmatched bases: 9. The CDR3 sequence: CSARGGGEQEQYF. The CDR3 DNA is TGCAGTGCTAGGGGCGGGGGAGAGCAAGAGCAGTACTTC.

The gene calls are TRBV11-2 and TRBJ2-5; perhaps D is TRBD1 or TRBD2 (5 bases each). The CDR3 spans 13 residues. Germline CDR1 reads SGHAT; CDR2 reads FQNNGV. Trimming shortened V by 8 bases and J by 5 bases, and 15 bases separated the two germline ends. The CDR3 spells CASSNFRDETQYF. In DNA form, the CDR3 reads TGTGCCAGCTCCAACTTTAGGGACGAGACCCAGTACTTC.

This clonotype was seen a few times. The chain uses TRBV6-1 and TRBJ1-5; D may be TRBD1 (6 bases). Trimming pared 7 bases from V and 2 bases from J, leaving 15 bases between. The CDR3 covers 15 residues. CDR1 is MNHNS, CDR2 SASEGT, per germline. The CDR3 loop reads CASNLLPGGNQPQHF. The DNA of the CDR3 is TGTGCCAGCAACTTACTTCCAGGGGGCAATCAGCCCCAGCATTTT.

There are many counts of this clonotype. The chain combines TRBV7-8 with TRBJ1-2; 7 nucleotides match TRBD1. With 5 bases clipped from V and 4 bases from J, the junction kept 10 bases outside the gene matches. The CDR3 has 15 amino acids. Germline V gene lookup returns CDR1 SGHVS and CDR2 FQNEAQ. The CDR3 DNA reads TGTGCCAGCAGCCAAAGGGACAGCGCTATCTATGGCTACACCTTC. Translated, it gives CASSQRDSAIYGYTF.

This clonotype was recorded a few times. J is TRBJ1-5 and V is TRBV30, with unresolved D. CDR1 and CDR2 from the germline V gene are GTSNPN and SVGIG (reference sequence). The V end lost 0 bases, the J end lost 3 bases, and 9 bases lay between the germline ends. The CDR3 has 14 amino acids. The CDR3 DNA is TGTGCCTGGAGTGTACTCGGCAACAATCAGCCCCAGCATTTT. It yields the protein CAWSVLGNNQPQHF. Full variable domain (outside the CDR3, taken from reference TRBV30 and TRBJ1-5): SQTIHQWPATLVQPVGSPLSLECTVEGTSNPNLYWYRQAAGRGLQLLFYSVGIGQISSEVPQNLSASRPQDRQFILSSKKLLLSDSGFYLCAWSVLGNNQPQHFGDGTRLSIL.

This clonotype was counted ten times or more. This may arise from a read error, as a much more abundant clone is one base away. The chain's CDR3 is CANEKKVAGANVLTF. CDR3 DNA sequence: TGTGCCAATGAAAAAAAAGTTGCTGGGGCCAACGTCCTGACTTTC. V usage is TRBV19 and J usage is TRBJ2-6; D is unresolved. V dropped 10 bases and J dropped 2 bases, with 15 bases sitting between them. The CDR3 spans 15 residues. Germline V gene data show CDR1 as LNHDA and CDR2 as SQIVND (reference sequence).

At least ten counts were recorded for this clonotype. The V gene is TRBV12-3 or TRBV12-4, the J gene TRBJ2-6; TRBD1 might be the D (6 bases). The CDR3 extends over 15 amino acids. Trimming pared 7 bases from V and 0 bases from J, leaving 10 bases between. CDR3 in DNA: TGTGCCAGCACGACAGGTAGCTCTGGGGCCAACGTCCTGACTTTC. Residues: CASTTGSSGANVLTF.

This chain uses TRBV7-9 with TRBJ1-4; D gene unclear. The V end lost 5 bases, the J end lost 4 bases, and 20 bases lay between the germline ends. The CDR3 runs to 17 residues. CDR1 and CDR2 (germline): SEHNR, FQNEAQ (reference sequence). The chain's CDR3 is CASSLWTAPRFNEKLFF. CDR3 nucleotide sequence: TGTGCCAGCAGCCTATGGACCGCCCCCAGGTTTAATGAAAAACTGTTTTTT.